The rows below give T cell receptor beta chains drawn from one sample of a study of cytomegalovirus exposure and HLA in healthy donors. Assay used: immunoSEQ multiplex PCR; TCRdb lists only in-frame clones, some missing. The sample has about 180,000 clones, 82% seen once. The source material was PBMCs. The source is a man aged 35 to 55 in good health and CMV-seronegative. The conserved cysteine and the conserved F or W are not part of the CDR3 here.

>TRBJ1-1|TRBV6-5
ASSYSVQGGNTEAF
>TRBJ2-2|TRBV2
ASGRTGTSGRSVGELF
>TRBJ2-5|TRBV2
ASTREETQY
>TRBJ2-3|TRBV6-4
ASSPEGFTDTQY
>TRBJ2-7|TRBV5-6
ASSLAGRGTGEQY
>TRBJ1-5|TRBV15
ATSRTPDRGNQPQH
>TRBJ2-7|TRBV5-6
ASSLQGYYEQY
>TRBJ2-7|TRBV19
ASSPGLAGSEQY
>TRBJ2-4|TRBV4-3
ASSQDATSGRANIQY
>TRBJ2-1|TRBV18
ASSPGSGGYNEQF
>TRBJ2-5|TRBV7-7
ASSQTGTGGETQY
>TRBJ2-5|TRBV10-2
ASSEGGTSNQETQY
>TRBJ2-7|TRBV7-3
ASSLAPSGGYEQY
>TRBJ1-1|TRBV5-5
ASSFDLRNTEAF
>TRBJ2-7|TRBV5-6
ASSLGSTSYEQY
>TRBJ2-1|TRBV9
ASSVGAGTYNEQF
>TRBJ2-5|TRBV6-1
ASSREVQETQY
>TRBJ2-7|TRBV18
ASSIRDRGGEQY
>TRBJ2-5|TRBV4-3
ASSQEQGRETQY